Presented here are 20 T cell receptor beta chains from one specimen sequenced in a study of T cells in women clearing cervical HPV infection. The protocol was immunoSEQ multiplex PCR, while the TCRdb copy is restricted to in-frame clones and leaves out a portion. Its table records around 31,000 clones. Sequenced input: blood buffy coat. All receptors come from a woman aged 18 to 75 with a cervical HPV16 infection that either progressed to CIN3+ or cleared (not recorded which).

A note on this clone: Read coverage stops 3 residues before the CDR3 terminus; the germline J gene supplies the remainder. V and J are TRBV7-2 and TRBJ1-5; 8 positions agree with TRBD1. The CDR3 covers 13 residues. Trimming took 3 bases from V and 6 from J; bases not matched to a gene: 1. The germline V gene has CDR1 SGHTA and CDR2 FQGNSA. CDR3 bases read: TGTGCCAGCAGCTTGACAGGGGTTCAGCCC. It translates to CASSLTGVQP. The full CDR3 sequence reads CASSLTGVQPQHF. The variable domain in full, with the rest retrieved from reference TRBV7-2 and TRBJ1-5, is GAGVSQSPSNKVTEKGKDVELRCDPISGHTALYWYRQSLGQGLEFLIYFQGNSAPDKSGLPSDRFSAERTGGSVSTLTIQRTQQEDSAVYLCASSLTGVQPQHFGDGTRLSIL.

To note about this clone: The CDR3 end lies 3 residues beyond the end of the read and is filled in from the germline J gene. The identical CDR3 is also encoded by other nucleotide sequences in the sample. The chain employs TRBV2 and TRBJ1-1; weak D call: TRBD1 (5 bases). Trimming removed 7 bases at V and 2 bases at J, with 11 bases between. There are 13 residues in the CDR3. Germline assignment: CDR1 SNHLY and CDR2 FYNNEI. The CDR3 DNA, read in part, is TGTGCCAGCATGCCCAGGGCTAACACTGAA. Encoded protein: CASMPRANTE. The full CDR3 reads CASMPRANTEAFF. The full variable domain, completed using reference TRBV2 and TRBJ1-1, is EPEVTQTPSHQVTQMGQEVILRCVPISNHLYFYWYRQILGQKVEFLVSFYNNEISEKSEIFDDQFSVERPDGSNFTLKIRSTKLEDSAMYFCASMPRANTEAFFGQGTRLTVV.

A word on this clone: The sequence runs out 3 residues before the end of the CDR3; the remainder is reconstructed from the germline J gene. The chain couples TRBV2 to TRBJ2-5; the match to TRBD2 covers 7 bases. Germline lookup yields CDR1 SNHLY and CDR2 FYNNEI. The CDR3 contains 17 residues. The junction had 15 bases not matched to a gene; V was cut back by 4 bases and J by 4 bases. The CDR3 DNA, read in part, is TGTGCCAGCAGTGGTATAGGGGCGGGAGTGGGGGGAGAGACC. Protein product: CASSGIGAGVGGET. The whole CDR3 protein is CASSGIGAGVGGETQYF.

In the case of this clone: The CDR3 end lies 3 residues beyond the end of the read and is filled in from the germline J gene. J is TRBJ2-6 and V is TRBV29-1, with 7 bases lining up with TRBD2. V was pared by 3 bases and J by 12 bases, with 11 bases of the junction left unmatched. Germline CDR1 reads SQVTM; CDR2 reads ANQGSEA. The CDR3 runs 14 residues. CDR3 DNA (partial): TGCAGCGTTGATGCTGGGGGGGGTATCGGCGTC. This sequence encodes CSVDAGGGIGV. The complete CDR3 sequence is CSVDAGGGIGVLTF.

To note about this clone: The CDR3 is cut off 3 residues early in the read; its end comes from the germline J gene. The chain couples TRBV6-4 to TRBJ2-1; 7 bases line up with TRBD2. Germline-derived CDR1 and CDR2 are MRHNA and SNTAGT. The CDR3 covers 14 residues. The junction had 3 bases not matched to a gene; V was cut back by 6 bases and J by 1 base. The covered CDR3 bases are TGTGCCAGCAGAGCTAGCGGTTCCTACAATGAG. This sequence encodes CASRASGSYNE. The entire CDR3 protein reads CASRASGSYNEQFF.

Notes on this clone: Coverage ceases 3 residues before the CDR3 finishes, and the germline J gene fills in the end. The rearrangement joins TRBV5-6 to TRBJ2-7, with TRBD1 identical over 10 bases. V lost 4 bases, J lost 6 bases, and 7 bases stayed unmatched. This CDR3 region has 14 residues. The germline CDR1 and CDR2 sequences are SGHDT and YYEEEE. CDR3 DNA, as far as it was read: TGTGCCAGCAGCAGTCCGACAGGGGGCCGCGAG. Translated: CASSSPTGGRE. Given in full, the CDR3 is CASSSPTGGREQYF.

Here the CDR3 reads CSALKREGRDTQYF. CDR3 DNA (partial): TGCAGTGCCCTTAAGCGGGAGGGTAGAGATACG. V is TRBV20-1 and J is TRBJ2-3; 10 nucleotides line up with TRBD2. Read data end 3 residues before the CDR3 end; the end is taken from the germline J gene. The CDR3 totals 14 residues. V was pared by 6 bases and J by 5 bases, with 8 bases of the junction left unmatched. Germline lookup yields CDR1 DFQATT and CDR2 SNEGSKA (reference sequence).

Comment on this clone: The CDR3 is cut off 3 residues early in the read; its end comes from the germline J gene. The chain links TRBV19 to TRBJ1-5, with D perhaps TRBD1 (5 bases). The CDR3 is made up of 12 amino acids. Germline CDR1 is LNHDA and CDR2 is SQIVND (reference sequence). V was cut by 2 bases and J by 7 bases, with 6 bases left in between. The CDR3 sequence is CASSIRGQPQHF. The CDR3 bases that were read are TGTGCCAGTAGTATAAGGGGACAGCCC.

Concerning this clone: The DNA ends 3 residues before the CDR3 does, and the rest of the CDR3 is filled in from the germline J gene. V gene TRBV20-1 combines with J gene TRBJ2-2; no clear D gene. This CDR3 is 15 amino acids long. Between the trimmed V and J ends, which lost 2 bases and 7 bases, there was a span of 17 bases. Germline loops: CDR1 DFQATT, CDR2 SNEGSKA (reference sequence). The CDR3 sequence is CSARPTVGRGGELFF. CDR3 bases read: TGCAGTGCTAGACCCACAGTGGGCAGAGGCGGGGAG.

In the case of this clone: The read ends 3 residues before the CDR3 terminus; that terminus is restored from the germline J gene. The chain employs TRBV6-4 and TRBJ1-4; D possibly corresponds to TRBD1 (6 bases). Germline V gene sequence: CDR1 MRHNA, CDR2 SNTAGT. The CDR3 is 15 residues long. The covered CDR3 bases are TGTGCCAGCAGTGAGACAGGTTCGGCGAATTCACCA. Amino acid sequence: CASSETGSANSP. The full CDR3 sequence reads CASSETGSANSPLFF.

A remark on this clone: The read ends 3 residues early relative to the CDR3; the germline J gene fills the gap. The chain couples TRBV6-2 or TRBV6-3 to TRBJ1-2; the match to TRBD1 covers 10 bases. The CDR3 loop spans 17 amino acids. CDR1 is MNHEY, CDR2 SVGEGT, per germline. This CDR3 is CASRTTGTGALLGDYTF. CDR3 DNA, as far as it was read: TGTGCCAGCAGGACTACCGGGACAGGGGCCCTTCTAGGCGAC.

In regard to this clone: The read ends 3 residues shy of where the CDR3 ends; the end is completed using the germline J gene. The chain couples TRBV2 to TRBJ2-5, with 10 positions matching TRBD1. The J segment lost 7 bases and the V segment lost 8 bases, leaving 7 bases of the junction unmatched. The CDR3 has 13 amino acids. In germline, CDR1 is SNHLY, CDR2 FYNNEI. CDR3: CASGRTGGGTQYF. CDR3 bases read: TGTGCCAGCGGGAGGACAGGGGGAGGGACC.

Partial CDR3 DNA: TGCAGTGCTAGAGATAAGCCAGGGGGCCCGAAGACTGAA. Its translation is CSARDKPGGPKTE. The whole CDR3 is CSARDKPGGPKTEAFF. The chain has TRBV20-1 and TRBJ1-1; 8 bases align to TRBD1. The CDR3 end falls 3 residues outside the read, so it is completed with the germline J gene. The CDR3 has 16 residues. J lost 5 bases, V lost 0 bases, and 11 bases had no gene match. Germline V gene data show CDR1 as DFQATT and CDR2 as SNEGSKA (reference sequence).

On this clone itself: The read ends 3 residues shy of where the CDR3 ends; the end is completed using the germline J gene. The V call is TRBV9, the J call TRBJ2-7, with D hard to call. The germline CDR1 and CDR2 sequences are SGDLS and YYNGEE. With 6 bases removed from V and 4 bases from J, the gap between germline ends came to 11 bases. The CDR3 sequence is 12 residues long. Partial CDR3 DNA: TGTGCCAGCAAAAAGATAGTTTACGAG. Its translation is CASKKIVYE. The whole CDR3 sequence reads CASKKIVYEQYF.

Worth noting for this clone: The read finishes 3 residues shy of the CDR3 end, and the germline J gene is used to complete it. The rearrangement uses TRBV20-1 and TRBJ2-5; 13 bases line up with TRBD2. The germline CDR1 and CDR2 sequences are DFQATT and SNEGSKA (reference sequence). The junction had 11 bases not matched to a gene; V was cut back by 5 bases and J by 5 bases. The CDR3 spans 16 residues. CDR3 region: CSAPGLAGVRMETQYF. The sequenced CDR3 bases are TGCAGTGCTCCCGGACTAGCGGGAGTTAGGATGGAGACC.

As concerns this clone: The CDR3 end falls 3 residues outside the read, so it is completed with the germline J gene. The J gene is TRBJ2-3, the V gene TRBV27; the D gene is possibly TRBD1 (7 bases). Germline assignment: CDR1 MNHEY and CDR2 SMNVEV (reference sequence). V lost 3 bases and J 3 bases, leaving 13 bases between the germline ends. The CDR3 is 15 amino acids. The CDR3 bases that were read are TGTGCCAGCAGTTTCATACAGGGGAGGACAGATACG. This sequence encodes CASSFIQGRTDT. The whole CDR3 is CASSFIQGRTDTQYF.

A remark on this clone: The read ends 3 residues early relative to the CDR3; the germline J gene fills the gap. V gene TRBV5-1 combines with J gene TRBJ2-5, with TRBD1 as a possible D gene (6 bases). Deletions cut 4 bases from V and 1 base from J, with 11 bases between. CDR3 length: 14 amino acids. Germline-derived CDR1 and CDR2 are SGHRS and YFSETQ. CDR3 DNA (partial): TGCGCCAGCAGCCCCCGGGACACCCAAGAGACC. This sequence encodes CASSPRDTQET. The CDR3, in full, reads CASSPRDTQETQYF.

Points on this clone: The CDR3 is cut off 3 residues early in the read; its end comes from the germline J gene. The chain has TRBV30 and TRBJ1-5, with D possibly TRBD1 on 5 matching bases. The germline V and J ends were trimmed by 7 bases and 4 bases, with 17 bases remaining between them. The CDR3 spans 14 residues. Germline assignment: CDR1 GTSNPN and CDR2 SVGIG (reference sequence). This CDR3 reads CAFTLDSYNQPQHF. The part of the CDR3 DNA that was read is TGTGCCTTCACCCTCGACAGTTATAATCAGCCC. Variable domain in full (rest from reference TRBV30 and TRBJ1-5): SQTIHQWPATLVQPVGSPLSLECTVEGTSNPNLYWYRQAAGRGLQLLFYSVGIGQISSEVPQNLSASRPQDRQFILSSKKLLLSDSGFYLCAFTLDSYNQPQHFGDGTRLSIL.

On this clone itself: The read is 3 residues too short to cover the CDR3 end, so that end is filled in from the germline J gene. The V gene is TRBV7-9, the J gene TRBJ1-2, with 7 bases fitting TRBD1. Germline CDR1 and CDR2: SEHNR and FQNEAQ (reference sequence). This CDR3 has 14 amino acids. Trimming took 3 bases from V and 6 from J; bases not matched to a gene: 7. The CDR3 region is CASSLGDRVDGYTF. CDR3 bases read: TGTGCCAGCAGCTTGGGTGACAGGGTAGATGGC.

About this clone itself: The read falls 3 residues short of the CDR3 end, and the missing part is taken from the germline J gene. The rearrangement joins TRBV30 to TRBJ1-4; 8 bases map to TRBD1. The CDR3 totals 14 residues. Germline CDR1 is GTSNPN and CDR2 is SVGIG (reference sequence). The CDR3 protein is CACIKQGVNSPLFF. The DNA read from the CDR3 is TGTGCCTGTATTAAACAGGGGGTGAATTCACCA.